This is a list of T cell receptor beta chains from one sample in a study of T cells in Graves' hyperthyroidism and ophthalmopathy. A single record per CDR3 protein comes from TCRdb applying MiXCR to the multiplex PCR reads. The top ten hold approximately 6.8% of the sample, which has hundreds of thousands of distinct CDR3 sequences, 45% seen once. The sample taken for sequencing was peripheral blood or thyroid tissue (not recorded which). Receptor source: an adult man with Graves' disease, either hyperthyroidism or ophthalmopathy (not recorded which). Each CDR3 is given with its conserved first and last residue. D genes are given only for firm matches. Some rows have no size entry. The others give once, few or many, or a class for an expanded clone.

TRBV3-1,NA,TRBJ1-1,NA,CASSLTLFTEAFF,TGTGCCAGCAGCCTAACACTTTTCACTGAAGCTTTCTTT
TRBV15,NA,TRBJ2-2,NA,CATSRGLPTGELFF,TGTGCCACCAGCAGAGGGCTACCCACCGGGGAGCTGTTTTTT
TRBV7-8,NA,TRBJ1-6,many,CASSHPGGMRGDSPLHF,TGTGCCAGCAGCCATCCTGGCGGTATGAGGGGTGATTCACCCCTCCACTTT
TRBV7-2,NA,TRBJ1-1,NA,CASSPGDRFMNTEAFF,TGTGCCAGCAGCCCTGGGGACCGTTTTATGAACACTGAAGCTTTCTTT
TRBV25-1,TRBD1,TRBJ1-4,NA,CASSVQGWGTEKLFF,TGTGCCAGCAGTGTACAGGGGTGGGGCACTGAAAAACTGTTTTTT
TRBV2,TRBD2,TRBJ2-5,NA,CASSASGAYQETQYF,TGTGCCAGCAGTGCTAGCGGGGCCTACCAAGAGACCCAGTACTTC
TRBV2,NA,TRBJ1-4,NA,CASSQGLREKLFF,TGTGCCAGCAGCCAAGGACTAAGGGAAAAACTGTTTTTT
TRBV24-1,NA,TRBJ2-7,NA,CATSDVGTREQYF,TGTGCCACCAGTGATGTCGGGACGCGCGAGCAGTACTTC
TRBV10-3,NA,TRBJ1-1,NA,CAISESGFPNTEAFF,TGTGCCATCAGTGAGTCTGGTTTCCCGAACACTGAAGCTTTCTTT
TRBV9,TRBD2,TRBJ2-2,NA,CASSVGGGSTGELFF,TGTGCCAGCAGCGTAGGGGGGGGTAGCACCGGGGAGCTGTTTTTT
TRBV29-1,TRBD1,TRBJ1-2,NA,CSVELSGQGYGYTF,TGCAGCGTTGAATTGTCGGGACAGGGCTATGGCTACACCTTC
TRBV7-4,TRBD1,TRBJ2-5,few,CASSQDTGGHRAQYF,TGTGCCAGCAGCCAAGATACAGGGGGCCACCGGGCCCAGTACTTC
TRBV7-2,TRBD2,TRBJ2-3,once,CASSSRLLADDVDTQYF,TGTGCCAGCAGCTCAAGGCTACTAGCGGATGACGTCGATACGCAGTATTTT
TRBV7-9,NA,TRBJ2-7,NA,CASSFCASSGLSNEQYF,NA
TRBV20-1,NA,TRBJ2-5,many,CSASQGGGETQYF,TGCAGTGCTTCCCAGGGCGGCGGGGAGACCCAGTACTTC
TRBV2,TRBD1,TRBJ1-4,few,CASRRRQGANEKLFF,TGTGCCAGCAGACGCAGACAGGGGGCTAATGAAAAACTGTTTTTT
TRBV20-1,NA,TRBJ2-6,few,CSARDDSSGANVLTF,TGCAGTGCTAGAGACGACAGCTCTGGGGCCAACGTCCTGACTTTC
TRBV11-2,NA,TRBJ2-5,many,CASSPSGAETQYF,TGTGCCAGCAGCCCGTCAGGGGCAGAGACCCAGTACTTC
TRBV25-1,NA,TRBJ1-1,few,CASSYGQPEAFF,TGTGCCAGCAGTTACGGACAGCCTGAAGCTTTCTTT
TRBV2,NA,TRBJ1-1,NA,CASSQDRSRGGTEAFF,TGTGCCAGCAGCCAGGATAGAAGCAGGGGAGGTACTGAAGCTTTCTTT
TRBV5-1,TRBD1,TRBJ1-4,few,CASSLAGTGDGNGMFF,TGCGCCAGCAGCTTGGCTGGGACAGGGGACGGAAATGGGATGTTTTTT
TRBV6-5,NA,TRBJ1-2,few,CASSYADGPATGYTF,TGTGCCAGCAGTTACGCAGACGGACCTGCGACTGGCTACACCTTC
TRBV5-7,TRBD2,TRBJ2-5,NA,CASSPHPGVSGKTQYF,TGTGCCAGCAGCCCCCACCCCGGTGTTAGCGGGAAGACCCAGTACTTC
TRBV6-5,NA,TRBJ1-6,many,CASSESSPLHF,TGTGCCAGCAGTGAATCGTCACCCCTCCACTTT
TRBV7-9,NA,TRBJ1-3,NA,CASRRGGSSGNTIYF,TGTGCCAGCAGGCGGGGGGGGAGCTCTGGAAACACCATATATTTT
TRBV15,NA,TRBJ1-5,NA,CATSSDGGGGQPQHF,TGTGCCACCAGCAGTGACGGGGGAGGCGGTCAGCCCCAGCATTTT
TRBV10-2,TRBD2,TRBJ2-5,NA,CASEMTSGGQETQYF,TGCGCCAGCGAGATGACTAGCGGGGGACAAGAGACCCAGTACTTC
TRBV6-6,TRBD1,TRBJ2-5,few,CASSWTGTPEETQYF,TGTGCCAGCAGCTGGACAGGGACCCCCGAAGAGACCCAGTACTTC
TRBV29-1,NA,TRBJ2-5,many,CSGYHQETQYF,TGCAGCGGGTACCACCAAGAGACCCAGTACTTC
TRBV10-3,TRBD1,TRBJ1-6,NA,CASSYTTGYNSPLHF,TGTGCCAGCAGTTACACGACAGGGTATAATTCACCCCTCCACTTT
TRBV7-2,NA,TRBJ1-5,once,CASSTEGNSNQPQHF,TGTGCCAGCAGCACGGAGGGGAATAGCAATCAGCCCCAGCATTTT
TRBV29-1,NA,TRBJ2-2,NA,CSVAGRGTGELFF,TGCAGCGTTGCAGGGCGAGGCACCGGGGAGCTGTTTTTT
TRBV7-8,NA,TRBJ1-5,few,CASSRRGPNQPQHF,TGTGCCAGCAGCCGCAGGGGCCCCAATCAGCCCCAGCATTTT
TRBV25-1,TRBD1,TRBJ2-2,once,CASSEYRTGRAGELFF,TGTGCCAGCAGTGAATATAGGACAGGGCGTGCCGGGGAGCTGTTTTTT
TRBV9,TRBD1,TRBJ2-7,few,CASSQAQGATYEQYF,TGTGCCAGCAGCCAAGCACAGGGGGCCACCTACGAGCAGTACTTC
TRBV28,TRBD1,TRBJ1-2,few,CASTWTGRDYGYTF,TGTGCCAGCACTTGGACAGGACGGGACTATGGCTACACCTTC
TRBV7-9,NA,TRBJ1-1,few,CASSSPGRENTEAFF,TGTGCCAGCAGCTCACCGGGACGAGAAAACACTGAAGCTTTCTTT
TRBV7-2,NA,TRBJ2-7,NA,CASSQLGEQYF,TGTGCCAGCAGTCAACTAGGCGAGCAGTACTTC
TRBV6-6,NA,TRBJ1-4,NA,CASSAMGTNEKLFF,TGTGCCAGCAGTGCCATGGGGACCAATGAAAAACTGTTTTTT
TRBV15,NA,TRBJ2-5,many,CATSRNLADQETQYF,TGTGCCACCAGCAGAAATTTGGCGGACCAAGAGACCCAGTACTTC
TRBV7-8,NA,TRBJ1-1,once,CASSLGYEGAAFF,TGTGCCAGCAGCTTGGGGTACGAAGGCGCGGCTTTCTTT
TRBV12-3/TRBV12-4,NA,TRBJ1-2,NA,CASSLSPQDYGYTF,TGTGCCAGCAGTTTGTCTCCCCAGGACTATGGCTACACCTTC